Presented here are 5 T cell receptor beta chains from one specimen sequenced in a study of vaccination effects on CD4 cells after COVID-19. TCRdb keeps only in-frame clones here, not all; method: immunoSEQ multiplex PCR. The sample includes 35,000 to 45,000 clones, around 78% of them seen just once. For these receptors, no antigen is known. ViraFEST assay sequencing came after antigen-specific CD4+ T cells were expanded with viral peptide pools. Isolation of CD4+ T cells took place after nine to ten days of culture. From March to December 2020, the person had a SARS-CoV-2 infection that was confirmed by PCR. The source material was CD4+ T cells from PBMCs cultured with a peptide pool, sampled before COVID-19 vaccination. Receptor source: a human donor who had a prior SARS-CoV-2 infection.

CDR3 coding DNA: TGTGCCAGCAGCTTTCCGGCGTTATATGGCTACACCTTC. This sequence encodes CASSFPALYGYTF. The chain couples TRBV7-2 to TRBJ1-2; D gene ambiguous. CDR1 SGHTA and CDR2 FQGNSA come from the germline V gene. V lost 3 bases to trimming and J lost 5 bases, with 10 bases between them. The CDR3 covers 13 residues.

V gene TRBV14 combines with J gene TRBJ2-2; TRBD2 matches 10 bases. The trim removed 4 bases at V and 6 bases at J, leaving 8 bases unmatched. Germline V CDR1 and CDR2: SGHDN, FVKESK. CDR3 length equals 16 residues. The CDR3 DNA reads as TGTGCCAGCAGCCTGCTAGCGGGAGTATCGGCCGGGGAGCTGTTTTTT. Translated, it gives CASSLLAGVSAGELFF.

The chain combines TRBV6-5 with TRBJ2-5; a weak D match, TRBD2 (6 bases). CDR1 and CDR2 from the germline V gene are MNHEY and SVGAGI. V gave up 1 base and J gave up 3 bases, with 15 bases separating them. CDR3 length: 16 residues. As DNA, the CDR3 is TGTGCCAGCAGTTACTGGGTTTCTTCGGGAGAAGAGACCCAGTACTTC. Translated: CASSYWVSSGEETQYF.

The chain combines TRBV9 with TRBJ2-1; D is undetermined. The germline V gene has CDR1 SGDLS and CDR2 YYNGEE. This CDR3 is 14 amino acids long. Trimming removed 5 bases at V and 0 bases at J, with 9 bases between. The CDR3 coding sequence is TGTGCCAGCAGTATAGGAAGCTCCTACAATGAGCAGTTCTTC. This codes for CASSIGSSYNEQFF. The whole variable domain, filled in from reference TRBV9 and TRBJ2-1, reads DSGVTQTPKHLITATGQRVTLRCSPRSGDLSVYWYQQSLDQGLQFLIQYYNGEERAKGNILERFSAQQFPDLHSELNLSSLELGDSALYFCASSIGSSYNEQFFGPGTRLTVL.

In its sample, this clone was seen a few times. CDR3 region: CASSGLAGYADEQFF. The CDR3 bases are TGTGCCAGCAGCGGACTAGCGGGGTATGCAGATGAGCAGTTCTTC. The genes are TRBV3-1 (or the pseudogene TRBV3-2) and TRBJ2-1; TRBD2 matches 12 bases. CDR3 length: 15 amino acids. Germline CDR1 is LGHDT and CDR2 is YNNKEL (reference sequence). J lost 8 bases, V lost 5 bases, and 7 bases had no gene match.